The sequence of this T cell receptor beta chain was determined in a study of OX40 agonist ivuxolimab in advanced cancers. Germline V CDR1 and CDR2: LNHDA, SQIVND (reference sequence). The V gene lost 9 bases and the J gene lost 0 bases, with 17 bases spanning the gap. The CDR3 is made up of 15 amino acids. Method: immunoSEQ multiplex PCR; TCRdb's copy keeps in-frame clones and lacks some. The sample has some 76,000 clones, approximately 93% seen once; the top ten hold over 5%. The starting material was CD4+ or CD8+ T cells sorted from blood, obtained in a trial of the OX40 agonist ivuxolimab. The rearrangement joins TRBV19 to TRBJ1-2, with D maybe TRBD1 (6 bases). The clonotype comes from an adult with an advanced solid tumor such as melanoma, head and neck, liver or kidney cancer. As DNA, the CDR3 is TGTGCCAGCTCATTTTCAGGGGCCGCTAACTATGGCTACACCTTC. This sequence encodes CASSFSGAANYGYTF.